The source of this T cell receptor beta chain is a study of PD-L1 blockade in urothelial cancer. Data came from immunoSEQ multiplex PCR; TCRdb stores just in-frame clones and leaves some out. The table lists tens of thousands of clones, roughly 86% of them singletons. With V trimmed by 6 bases and J by 0 bases, 7 bases remained unmatched. This CDR3 spans 15 amino acids. Per germline, CDR1 KGHSH and CDR2 LQKENI. The study's findings and limits: In blood sampled pretreatment, TCR clonality below the median predicted better survival.

The time point here: peripheral blood 6 weeks after treatment start. Remarks on this clone: As yet, its antigen is unknown.

The clonotype was recovered from a man aged 55-75 years with urothelial cancer. The starting material was PBMCs, obtained around atezolizumab (anti-PD-L1) treatment. The rearrangement joins TRBV18 to TRBJ1-1, with 7 bases aligning to TRBD1. The CDR3 here is CASSRDSLMNTEAFF. Written as DNA, the CDR3 is TGTGCCAGCTCTAGGGACAGTTTGATGAACACTGAAGCTTTCTTT.